The present T cell receptor beta chain was sequenced within a study of blood T cells in healthy people across ages. This clonotype was recorded a few times. Antigen: not known. General study results and limits: The long-lived group displayed more naive CD4+ cells, plus higher diversity, than the aged donors did.

Sample-barcoded 5' priming and a J-beta primer mix drove a second PCR of roughly 6 to 12 cycles. Every sample produced at least 2.5 million CDR3-containing paired-end reads. TCRdb reprocessed the 5' RACE reads via MiXCR and lists one record per CDR3 protein. The sample records 780,000 or so distinct CDR3 sequences, about 48% being singletons. CDR3 size: 14 residues. Looked up from germline, CDR1 is SQVTM and CDR2 is ANQGSEA. V was pared by 4 bases and J by 5 bases, with 17 bases between. Specimen: blood. The sequence was collected from a man of 80 years or more in good health. The chain links TRBV29-1 to TRBJ2-5; the D gene is possibly TRBD1 (6 bases). The CDR3 reads CSVGASGARETQYF. CDR3 bases: TGCAGCGTTGGTGCGTCAGGGGCTCGGGAGACCCAGTACTTC.